Each of the 20 T cell receptor beta chains below was sequenced from the same sample in a study of beta chain features in type 1 diabetes. These receptors have no identified antigens. Sequenced material consisted of expressed TCRB transcripts (all of the isolated RNA was reverse transcribed). TCRdb's table, derived via immunoSEQ multiplex PCR, lists solely in-frame clones and lacks some. The sample includes some 70,000 clones, roughly 50% seen only once; the top ten take about 0.7%. Whole-study findings and limits: Among patients with Type 1 diabetes, TCRB CDR3s were moderately but significantly shorter in every one of the four CD4+ subsets.

The sequencing input was central memory CD4+ T cells from blood. The receptors were gathered from a man in his thirties or forties with type 1 diabetes.

The rearrangement joins TRBV6-1 to TRBJ2-3; 9 nucleotides line up with TRBD1. In germline, CDR1 is MNHNS, CDR2 SASEGT. The CDR3 is 14 amino acids. Germline trimming cut 7 bases from V and 3 bases from J; bases unmatched to any gene: 5. CDR3 in amino acids: CASIGTGRTDTQYF. For the CDR3, the DNA is TGTGCCAGCATCGGGACAGGGAGAACAGATACGCAGTATTTT.

The rearrangement links TRBV6-6 to TRBJ1-2, with TRBD1 matching 7 bases. Trimming removed 7 bases from V and 4 bases from J; junction bases left unmatched: 12. The germline V gene has CDR1 MNHNY and CDR2 SVGAGI (reference sequence). The CDR3 has 15 residues. CDR3: CASTPVGGEGYGYTF. The CDR3 DNA reads as TGTGCCAGCACCCCCGTAGGGGGCGAGGGCTATGGCTACACCTTC.

The chain links TRBV2 to TRBJ2-5; possibly TRBD1 for D (5 bases). The CDR3 loop spans 15 amino acids. Trimming removed 3 bases from V and 5 bases from J, with 16 bases in between. Germline V gene sequence: CDR1 SNHLY, CDR2 FYNNEI. This CDR3 is CASSESTLGAETQYF. CDR3 in DNA: TGTGCCAGCAGTGAGTCTACCCTTGGGGCGGAGACCCAGTACTTC.

The rearrangement uses TRBV13 and TRBJ2-2, with D perhaps matching TRBD2 (5 bases). This CDR3 spans 13 amino acids. Germline values: CDR1 PRHDT, CDR2 FYEKMQ (reference sequence). Trimming pared 4 bases from V and 6 bases from J, leaving 9 bases between. The CDR3 loop reads CASSSLGAGELFF. CDR3 nucleotides: TGTGCCAGCAGCTCCCTCGGGGCCGGGGAGCTGTTTTTT.

CDR3 in amino acids: CASSEDRRYEQYF. The CDR3 DNA reads TGTGCCAGCAGTGAGGACAGGAGATACGAGCAGTACTTC. The chain links TRBV6-1 to TRBJ2-7, with 7 nucleotides matching TRBD1. The CDR3 has 13 amino acids. J gave up 4 bases and V 3 bases, and 3 bases lay outside the gene matches. Per germline, CDR1 MNHNS and CDR2 SASEGT.

This clone turned up a few times. V usage is TRBV5-4 and J usage is TRBJ1-1, with a possible D match to TRBD1 (6 bases). Germline-derived CDR1 and CDR2 are SGHNT and YYREEE (reference sequence). The V gene lost 2 bases and the J gene lost 5 bases, with 10 bases spanning the gap. CDR3 length: 13 residues. The CDR3 DNA reads TGTGCCAGCAGCTTTCGGACAGATACTGAAGCTTTCTTT. The encoded protein is CASSFRTDTEAFF.

The chain uses TRBV7-9 and TRBJ2-3; D gene uncertain. Germline CDR1 and CDR2: SEHNR and FQNEAQ (reference sequence). This CDR3 spans 15 amino acids. V shed 4 bases and J shed 3 bases, with 14 bases lying between them. CDR3 protein: CASSSLTSRTDTQYF. In DNA, the CDR3 is TGTGCCAGCAGCTCCCTTACCTCCAGAACAGATACGCAGTATTTT.

This clone was seen once. The chain combines TRBV7-2 with TRBJ2-7; D may be TRBD2 (6 bases). The V gene's germline CDR1 is SGHTA and CDR2 FQGNSA. CDR3 length: 14 residues. Trimming took off 5 bases at V and 2 bases at J, with 13 bases between the two ends. This chain's CDR3 is CASSPAAGTYEQYF. DNA of the CDR3: TGTGCCAGCAGCCCGGCGGCGGGAACCTACGAGCAGTACTTC.

The rearrangement joins TRBV27 to TRBJ1-2; 10 nucleotides agree with TRBD1. This CDR3 is 16 amino acids long. Germline V CDR1 and CDR2: MNHEY, SMNVEV (reference sequence). V shed 4 bases and J 8 bases; nucleotides not matched to a gene: 13. Here the CDR3 DNA reads TGTGCCAGCAGTTCCTCGACAGGGGGCTGGGCGAGAGGCTACACCTTC. Residues: CASSSSTGGWARGYTF.

This clone occurred a few times. The chain uses TRBV28 and TRBJ2-1; 11 bases agree with TRBD1. Germline values: CDR1 MDHEN, CDR2 SYDVKM. The CDR3 is made up of 15 amino acids. Trimming at V came to 0 bases and at J to 7 bases, leaving 2 bases not matched to a gene. CDR3 DNA sequence: TGTGCCAGCAGTTTATGGGGGACAGGGGGGAATGAGCAGTTCTTC. Encoded protein: CASSLWGTGGNEQFF.

This rearrangement joins TRBV2 to TRBJ2-2, with D unresolved. Trimming shortened V by 2 bases and J by 7 bases, and 11 bases separated the two germline ends. The CDR3 has 14 amino acids. Germline V gene sequence: CDR1 SNHLY, CDR2 FYNNEI. This chain's CDR3 is CASSEKLVVGELFF. CDR3 DNA: TGTGCCAGCAGTGAAAAACTCGTGGTCGGGGAGCTGTTTTTT.

CDR3 bases: TGTGCCAGCAGCCTTGGCACAGGACTAGCGGGAGTCACCGGGGAGCTGTTTTTT. This encodes CASSLGTGLAGVTGELFF. V usage is TRBV4-2 and J usage is TRBJ2-2; 13 bases are shared with TRBD2. CDR1 and CDR2 (germline): LGHNA, YNFKEQ. This CDR3 spans 18 amino acids. V lost 4 bases, J lost 4 bases, and 9 bases stayed unmatched.

The DNA for the CDR3 is TGTGCCAGCAGTGTAACCCTACAAGAGACCCAGTACTTC. Its translation is CASSVTLQETQYF. The V gene is TRBV6-1, the J gene TRBJ2-5; D is unclear. CDR1 MNHNS and CDR2 SASEGT come from the germline V gene. The CDR3 has 13 residues. Trimming took 4 bases from V and 2 from J, leaving 8 bases between them.

The CDR3 loop reads CASSVFWTEDQFSNQPQHF. CDR3 bases: TGTGCCAGCAGTGTTTTTTGGACTGAGGATCAATTCAGCAATCAGCCCCAGCATTTT. J is TRBJ1-5 and V is TRBV6-1; D call uncertain. The CDR3 is 19 residues long. Deletions cut 4 bases from V and 1 base from J, with 23 bases between. Looked up from germline, CDR1 is MNHNS and CDR2 is SASEGT.

The chain joins TRBV14 to TRBJ2-5, with D maybe TRBD1 (5 bases). Germline assignment: CDR1 SGHDN and CDR2 FVKESK. The CDR3 loop spans 12 amino acids. Trimming cost V 0 bases and J 7 bases, with 6 bases left between them. The CDR3 coding sequence is TGTGCCAGCAGCCAAGAAGGGGTGACCCAGTACTTC. Residues: CASSQEGVTQYF.

In this sample, this clone turned up a few times. V gene TRBV14 combines with J gene TRBJ1-1; possible D gene TRBD1, 5 bases. Looked up from germline, CDR1 is SGHDN and CDR2 is FVKESK. This CDR3 region has 14 residues. The V and J ends lost 4 bases and 3 bases respectively, with 12 bases between them. As DNA, the CDR3 is TGTGCCAGCAGCCGGGCAGGGCAGTACACTGAAGCTTTCTTT. It encodes CASSRAGQYTEAFF. Variable domain in full (rest from reference TRBV14 and TRBJ1-1): EAGVTQFPSHSVIEKGQTVTLRCDPISGHDNLYWYRRVMGKEIKFLLHFVKESKQDESGMPNNRFLAERTGGTYSTLKVQPAELEDSGVYFCASSRAGQYTEAFFGQGTRLTVV.

The chain has TRBV18 and TRBJ2-1; D is undetermined. The CDR3 loop spans 11 amino acids. Per germline, CDR1 KGHSH and CDR2 LQKENI. V lost 2 bases, J lost 9 bases, and 5 bases lay in between. The CDR3 reads CASSPLAEQFF. CDR3 bases: TGTGCCAGCTCACCATTGGCTGAGCAGTTCTTC.

The chain is built from TRBV19 and TRBJ2-6, with a tentative D call TRBD1 (6 bases). CDR1 and CDR2 (germline): LNHDA, SQIVND (reference sequence). Trimming removed 3 bases at V and 4 bases at J, with 7 bases between. The CDR3 covers 14 residues. CDR3 bases: TGTGCCAGTAGTATGGGGGCCGGGGCCAACGTCCTGACTTTC. Translated, it gives CASSMGAGANVLTF. Variable domain in full (rest from reference TRBV19 and TRBJ2-6): DGGITQSPKYLFRKEGQNVTLSCEQNLNHDAMYWYRQDPGQGLRLIYYSQIVNDFQKGDIAEGYSVSREKKESFPLTVTSAQKNPTAFYLCASSMGAGANVLTFGAGSRLTVL.

The sample holds a few counts of this clone. The gene calls are TRBV7-9 and TRBJ2-1; TRBD2 aligns across 7 bases. With 6 bases clipped from V and 7 bases from J, the junction kept 12 bases outside the gene matches. The CDR3 has 15 residues. CDR1 and CDR2 from the germline V gene are SEHNR and FQNEAQ (reference sequence). Written as DNA, the CDR3 is TGTGCCAGCAGGCCAACTAGTAGGGAGGGGAATGAGCAGTTCTTC. This sequence encodes CASRPTSREGNEQFF.

The chain joins TRBV11-2 to TRBJ2-1, with TRBD1 matching over 9 bases. Germline V CDR1 and CDR2: SGHAT, FQNNGV. Trimming cost V 5 bases and J 1 base; bases outside gene matches: 9. The CDR3 spans 17 residues. The CDR3 sequence: CASSPGQGTRSYNEQFF. The CDR3 region has the DNA TGTGCCAGCAGCCCGGGACAGGGAACTAGATCCTACAATGAGCAGTTCTTC.